Here is one TCR beta chain with its context. The assay was immunoSEQ multiplex PCR, and TCRdb's table has in-frame clones only and misses some. The sample lists over 7,500 clones; 86% were seen once. This sample was taken from a study of blood T cell repertoires in COVID-19. Study details: There were acute and convalescent COVID-19 samples, and they came from the United States, Italy and Spain. PBMCs, B-cell-depleted T cells, or T cells provided the cDNA or gDNA that made up the material.

V dropped 0 bases and J dropped 2; count of bases not matched to a gene: 7. The CDR3 is 17 amino acids. The V gene's germline CDR1 is LGHNA and CDR2 YSLEER. Sequenced input: peripheral blood. This clonotype was sampled from a woman in her fifties or sixties with active COVID-19. The gene calls are TRBV4-3 and TRBJ2-3; 8 nucleotides line up with TRBD2. CDR3 coding DNA: TGCGCCAGCAGCCAAGATGCGGGACTAGGGTCCACAGATACGCAGTATTTT. Translated, it gives CASSQDAGLGSTDTQYF.